The clone carrying this T cell receptor beta chain was seen repeatedly, ten times or more. Antigen unknown. This sample was included in a study of T-cell reconstitution after alpha-beta-depleted transplantation in children. CDR3 size: 14 residues. Trimming took 1 base from V and 1 from J, leaving 7 bases between them. Study-wide results and limits: Recipient T cells and thymic progenitors that survived gave rise to the high TCRbeta diversity observed at day 60 in some patients. The main origin of T-cell counts and diversity one year after transplant was newly produced T cells. About two months after transplant, alpha-beta T cells reportedly came from several hundred expanded graft clones.

Unique molecular identifiers were incorporated during preparation of the TCRbeta library. Via MiXCR, TCRdb re-called the PCR reads, giving one row per CDR3 protein. This table has 480,000 or so distinct CDR3 sequences, roughly a tenth appearing once. The V and J genes are TRBV12-3 or TRBV12-4 and TRBJ1-1; D not certain. The sample was PBMCs, taken before TCRalphabeta/CD19-depleted stem cell transplant. This clonotype was sampled from a child younger than 10 with inherited bone marrow failure, due to receive a stem cell transplant. The CDR3 DNA reads TGTGCCAGCAGTTTAGGAGGACCGAACACTGAAGCTTTCTTT. Amino acids: CASSLGGPNTEAFF.